The 14 T cell receptor beta chains given below trace back to one sample, sequenced in a study of blood T cell repertoires in COVID-19. TCRdb's table, derived via immunoSEQ multiplex PCR, lists solely in-frame clones and lacks some. Here the sample spans approximately 210,000 clones, 65% to 85% being singletons. The material sequenced was peripheral blood. The receptors were sampled from a man between 50 and 59 years old with active or convalescent COVID-19.

This clone has just a few counts. This chain connects TRBV28 to TRBJ1-3; the match to TRBD1 covers 7 bases. V was clipped by 3 bases and J by 0 bases; unmatched bases: 2. Germline V gives CDR1 MDHEN, CDR2 SYDVKM. This CDR3 region has 15 residues. CDR3 amino acids: CASSLGTASGNTIYF. The DNA for the CDR3 is TGTGCCAGCAGTTTGGGGACAGCCTCTGGAAACACCATATATTTT.

The V gene is TRBV5-6, the J gene TRBJ2-3; D uncertain. There are 14 residues in the CDR3. V lost 3 bases to trimming and J lost 3 bases, with 11 bases between them. Germline CDR1 reads SGHDT; CDR2 reads YYEEEE. The CDR3, as DNA: TGTGCCAGCAGCTACGACGCGGCGACAGATACGCAGTATTTT. Translation gives CASSYDAATDTQYF.

This sequence joins TRBV4-2 and TRBJ1-5; the D gene is possibly TRBD1 (5 bases). Germline assignment: CDR1 LGHNA and CDR2 YNFKEQ. The CDR3 is 14 amino acids. Trimming removed 4 bases from V and 6 bases from J, with 13 bases in between. The CDR3: CASSRTRGGQPQHF. The CDR3 nucleotides are TGTGCCAGCAGCCGTACCCGGGGGGGTCAGCCCCAGCATTTT.

The rearrangement joins TRBV5-4 to TRBJ2-3, with TRBD2 identical over 8 bases. CDR1 is SGHNT, CDR2 YYREEE, per germline (reference sequence). This CDR3 has 16 amino acids. The V segment lost 5 bases and the J segment 1 base; nucleotides outside the gene matches: 9. CDR3 nucleotide sequence: TGTGCCAGCAGGTCGACCACCGGGGGGGGCACAGATACGCAGTATTTT. Translation: CASRSTTGGGTDTQYF.

This clone was found once. The chain joins TRBV21-1 to TRBJ2-7; the table's D call, TRBD1, was not checked against the DNA. TRBV21-1 is a documented pseudogene. CDR3 length: 14 residues. The CDR3 loop is CASPPGEGKLEQYF. In DNA, the CDR3 is TGTGCCAGCCCCCCAGGGGAAGGGAAGCTCGAGCAGTACTTC.

V is TRBV10-3 and J is TRBJ2-7; D remains ambiguous. The CDR3 totals 13 residues. V was clipped by 3 bases and J by 7 bases, with 13 bases between them. CDR1 ENHRY and CDR2 SYGVKD come from the germline V gene. CDR3 residues: CAISDEGPREQYF. CDR3 bases: TGTGCCATCAGTGATGAAGGTCCCAGGGAGCAGTACTTC.

The V call is TRBV2, the J call TRBJ2-1; 7 bases fit TRBD2. V lost 8 bases to trimming and J lost 9 bases; unmatched junction nucleotides: 13. In germline, CDR1 is SNHLY, CDR2 FYNNEI. The length of the CDR3 is 14 residues. CDR3 in DNA: TGTGCCAGCGGACGGCTAGCGGAGGGGAGTGAGCAGTTCTTC. Amino acids: CASGRLAEGSEQFF.

This chain links TRBV27 with TRBJ2-1, with 10 bases matching TRBD1. The CDR3 runs 15 residues. The junction had 2 bases not matched to a gene; V was cut back by 3 bases and J by 3 bases. Germline CDR1 reads MNHEY; CDR2 reads SMNVEV (reference sequence). The CDR3 here is CASSFWDRGYNEQFF. The CDR3 nucleotides are TGTGCCAGCAGTTTTTGGGACAGGGGCTACAATGAGCAGTTCTTC.

The rearrangement joins TRBV3-1 (or the pseudogene TRBV3-2) to TRBJ2-1, with D possibly matching TRBD2 (6 bases). The V gene's germline CDR1 is LGHDT and CDR2 YNNKEL (reference sequence). The length of the CDR3 is 15 residues. V dropped 0 bases and J dropped 4 bases, with 10 bases sitting between them. The CDR3 DNA follows: TGTGCCAGCAGCCAAGATATAGCGGCTTACAATGAGCAGTTCTTC. This translates into CASSQDIAAYNEQFF.

The chain carries TRBV19 and TRBJ1-4, with 9 bases that match TRBD1. There are 15 residues in the CDR3. The V segment lost 4 bases and the J segment 5 bases; nucleotides outside the gene matches: 5. The V gene's germline CDR1 is LNHDA and CDR2 SQIVND (reference sequence). CDR3 sequence reads: CASSTHRGRNEKLFF. CDR3 sequence (DNA): TGTGCCAGTAGTACCCACAGGGGGCGGAATGAAAAACTGTTTTTT. Based on the CDR3 plus reference TRBV19 and TRBJ1-4, the full variable domain is DGGITQSPKYLFRKEGQNVTLSCEQNLNHDAMYWYRQDPGQGLRLIYYSQIVNDFQKGDIAEGYSVSREKKESFPLTVTSAQKNPTAFYLCASSTHRGRNEKLFFGSGTQLSVL.

V and J are TRBV4-3 and TRBJ2-3; 9 positions agree with TRBD2. Trimming removed 0 bases from V and 5 bases from J; junction bases left unmatched: 12. This CDR3 has 18 amino acids. Looked up from germline, CDR1 is LGHNA and CDR2 is YSLEER. In DNA form, the CDR3 reads TGCGCCAGCAGCCAAGAGGCCCCTGGCGGGGGGGCCCAAGATACGCAGTATTTT. It specifies CASSQEAPGGGAQDTQYF.

The chain uses TRBV30 and TRBJ1-3; no reliable D call. The germline V gene encodes CDR1 GTSNPN and CDR2 SVGIG (reference sequence). The CDR3 is 16 amino acids. The V end lost 0 bases, the J end lost 0 bases, and 12 bases lay between the germline ends. The CDR3 region is CAWSVRGLTSGNTIYF. CDR3 DNA sequence: TGTGCCTGGAGTGTTCGGGGTCTCACCTCTGGAAACACCATATATTTT.

This chain links TRBV7-2 with TRBJ1-6; 8 positions match TRBD1. V was pared by 5 bases and J by 6 bases, with 15 bases of the junction left unmatched. From germline, CDR1 is SGHTA and CDR2 FQGNSA. The CDR3 is made up of 18 amino acids. As DNA, the CDR3 is TGTGCCAGCAGCCAAACCAACCCATGGACAGGGACTAATTCACCCCTCCACTTT. Translated, it gives CASSQTNPWTGTNSPLHF.

A few counts support this clone. The V and J genes are TRBV5-8 and TRBJ1-2; D is uncertain. V lost 7 bases, J lost 5 bases, and 9 bases lay in between. This CDR3 is 11 amino acids long. The germline gives CDR1 SGHTS, CDR2 YDEGEE. CDR3 region: CASSVRYGYTF. The CDR3 DNA reads TGTGCCAGCTCCGTTCGTTATGGCTACACCTTC.